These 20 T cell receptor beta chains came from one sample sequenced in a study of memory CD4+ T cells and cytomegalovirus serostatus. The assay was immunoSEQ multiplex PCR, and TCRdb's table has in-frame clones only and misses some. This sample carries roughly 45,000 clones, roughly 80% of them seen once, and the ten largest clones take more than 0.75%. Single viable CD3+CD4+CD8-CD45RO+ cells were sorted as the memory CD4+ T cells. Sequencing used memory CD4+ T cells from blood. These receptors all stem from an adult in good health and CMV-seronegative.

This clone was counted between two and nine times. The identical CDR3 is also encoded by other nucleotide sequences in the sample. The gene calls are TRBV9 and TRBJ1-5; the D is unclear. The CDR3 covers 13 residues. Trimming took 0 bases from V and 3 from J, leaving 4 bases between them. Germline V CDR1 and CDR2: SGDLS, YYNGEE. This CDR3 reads CASSVGLNQPQHF. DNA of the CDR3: TGTGCCAGCAGCGTAGGTCTCAATCAGCCCCAGCATTTT.

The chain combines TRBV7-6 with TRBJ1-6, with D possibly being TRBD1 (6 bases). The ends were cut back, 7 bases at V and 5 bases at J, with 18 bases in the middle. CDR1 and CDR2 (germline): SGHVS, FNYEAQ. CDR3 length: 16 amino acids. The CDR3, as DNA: TGTGCCAGCACCAACCGGGGGGCGCGTGATAATTCACCCCTCCACTTT. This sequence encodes CASTNRGARDNSPLHF.

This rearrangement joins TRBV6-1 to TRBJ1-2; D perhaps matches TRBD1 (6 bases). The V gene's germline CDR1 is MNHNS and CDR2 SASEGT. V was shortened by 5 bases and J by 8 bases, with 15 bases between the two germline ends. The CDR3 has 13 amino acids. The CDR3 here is CASSLRDTGGYTF. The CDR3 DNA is TGTGCCAGCAGTCTCCGGGACACCGGGGGCTACACCTTC.

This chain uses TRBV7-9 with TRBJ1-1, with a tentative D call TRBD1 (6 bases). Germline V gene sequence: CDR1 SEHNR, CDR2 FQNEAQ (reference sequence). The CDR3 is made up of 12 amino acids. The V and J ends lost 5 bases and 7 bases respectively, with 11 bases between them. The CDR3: CASSLGGIEAFF. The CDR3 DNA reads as TGTGCCAGCAGCCTAGGGGGTATTGAAGCTTTCTTT.

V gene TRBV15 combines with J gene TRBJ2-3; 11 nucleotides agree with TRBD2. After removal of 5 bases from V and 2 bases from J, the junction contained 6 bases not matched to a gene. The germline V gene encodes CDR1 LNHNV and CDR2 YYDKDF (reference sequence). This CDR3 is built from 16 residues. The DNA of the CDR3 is TGTGCCACCAGCGGGAAGGGACTAGCGGTCACAGATACGCAGTATTTT. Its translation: CATSGKGLAVTDTQYF.

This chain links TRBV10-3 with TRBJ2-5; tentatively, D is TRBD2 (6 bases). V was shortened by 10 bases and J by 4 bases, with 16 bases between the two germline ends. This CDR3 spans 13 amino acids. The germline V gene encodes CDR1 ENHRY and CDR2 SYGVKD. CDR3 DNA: TGTGCCACCGGGGGTGGCTTTGCAGAGACCCAGTACTTC. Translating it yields CATGGGFAETQYF.

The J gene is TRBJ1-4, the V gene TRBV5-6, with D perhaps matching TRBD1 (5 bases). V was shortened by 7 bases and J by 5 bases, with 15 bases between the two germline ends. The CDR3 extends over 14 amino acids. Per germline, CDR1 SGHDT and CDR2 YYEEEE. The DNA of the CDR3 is TGTGCCAGCGGTGGGGGTCCCACAAATGAAAAACTGTTTTTT. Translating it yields CASGGGPTNEKLFF.

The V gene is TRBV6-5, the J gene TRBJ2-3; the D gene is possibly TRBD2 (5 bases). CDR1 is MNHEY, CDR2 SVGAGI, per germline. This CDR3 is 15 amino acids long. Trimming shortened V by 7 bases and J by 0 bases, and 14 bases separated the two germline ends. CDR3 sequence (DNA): TGTGCCAGCACGGGGAGAGGGCGGAGCACAGATACGCAGTATTTT. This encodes CASTGRGRSTDTQYF.

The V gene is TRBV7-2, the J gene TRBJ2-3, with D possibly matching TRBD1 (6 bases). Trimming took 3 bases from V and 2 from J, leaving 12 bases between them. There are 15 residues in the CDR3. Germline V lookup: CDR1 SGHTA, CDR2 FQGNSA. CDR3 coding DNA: TGTGCCAGCAGCTTTCTAGGACAGAACACAGATACGCAGTATTTT. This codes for CASSFLGQNTDTQYF.

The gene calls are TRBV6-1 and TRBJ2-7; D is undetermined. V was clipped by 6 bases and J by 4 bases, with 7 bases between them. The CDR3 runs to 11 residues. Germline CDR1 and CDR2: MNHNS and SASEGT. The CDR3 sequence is CASRSRYEQYF. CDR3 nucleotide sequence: TGTGCCAGCAGAAGCAGGTACGAGCAGTACTTC.

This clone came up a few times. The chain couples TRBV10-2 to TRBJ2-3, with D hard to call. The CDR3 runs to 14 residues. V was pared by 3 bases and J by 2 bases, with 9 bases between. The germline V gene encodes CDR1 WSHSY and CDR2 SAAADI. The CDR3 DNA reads TGCGCCAGCAGTGAAGGTGTAGCCACAGATACGCAGTATTTT. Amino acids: CASSEGVATDTQYF.

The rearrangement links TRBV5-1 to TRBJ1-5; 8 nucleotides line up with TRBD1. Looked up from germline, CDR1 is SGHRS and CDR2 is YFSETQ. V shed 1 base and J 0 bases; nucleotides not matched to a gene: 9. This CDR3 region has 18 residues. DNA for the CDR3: TGCGCCAGCAGCTTGTGGCAGGGGGCCTGGAATAGCAATCAGCCCCAGCATTTT. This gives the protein CASSLWQGAWNSNQPQHF.

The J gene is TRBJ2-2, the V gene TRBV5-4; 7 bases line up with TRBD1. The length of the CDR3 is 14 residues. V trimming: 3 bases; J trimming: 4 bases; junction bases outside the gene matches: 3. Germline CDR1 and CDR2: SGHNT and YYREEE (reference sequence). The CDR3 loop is CASSSAGGTGELFF. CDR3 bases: TGTGCCAGCAGCTCGGCAGGGGGCACCGGGGAGCTGTTTTTT.

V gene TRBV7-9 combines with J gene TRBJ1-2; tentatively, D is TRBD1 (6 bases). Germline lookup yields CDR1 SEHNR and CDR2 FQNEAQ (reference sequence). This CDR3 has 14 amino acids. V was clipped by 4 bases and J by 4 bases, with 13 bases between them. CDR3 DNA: TGTGCCAGCAGCTCCCAGACAGGCCTCTATGGCTACACCTTC. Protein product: CASSSQTGLYGYTF. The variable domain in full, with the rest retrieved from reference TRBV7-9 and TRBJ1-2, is DTGVSQNPRHKITKRGQNVTFRCDPISEHNRLYWYRQTLGQGPEFLTYFQNEAQLEKSRLLSDRFSAERPKGSFSTLEIQRTEQGDSAMYLCASSSQTGLYGYTFGSGTRLTVV.

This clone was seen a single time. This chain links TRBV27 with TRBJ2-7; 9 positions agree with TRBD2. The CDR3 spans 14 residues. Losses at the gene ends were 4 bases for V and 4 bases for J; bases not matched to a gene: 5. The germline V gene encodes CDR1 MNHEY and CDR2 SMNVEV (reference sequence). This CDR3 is CASSWAGGPYEQYF. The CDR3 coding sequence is TGTGCCAGCAGTTGGGCGGGGGGGCCATACGAGCAGTACTTC.

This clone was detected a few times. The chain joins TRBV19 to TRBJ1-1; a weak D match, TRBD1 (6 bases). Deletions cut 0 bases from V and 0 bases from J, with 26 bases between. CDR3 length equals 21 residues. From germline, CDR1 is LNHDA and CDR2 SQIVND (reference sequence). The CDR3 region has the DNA TGTGCCAGTAGTATAGATATCTCTCACGATGGGGGGCGCGGGGTGAACACTGAAGCTTTCTTT. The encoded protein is CASSIDISHDGGRGVNTEAFF.

The CDR3 region has the DNA TGTGCCAGCAGTGTGACTTTACAGCCCCAGCATTTT. Encoded protein: CASSVTLQPQHF. This chain connects TRBV2 to TRBJ1-5; D is unresolved. Germline V lookup: CDR1 SNHLY, CDR2 FYNNEI. The CDR3 covers 12 residues. V dropped 4 bases and J dropped 7 bases, with 8 bases sitting between them. Using reference TRBV2 and TRBJ1-5 for the parts outside the CDR3, the full variable domain is EPEVTQTPSHQVTQMGQEVILRCVPISNHLYFYWYRQILGQKVEFLVSFYNNEISEKSEIFDDQFSVERPDGSNFTLKIRSTKLEDSAMYFCASSVTLQPQHFGDGTRLSIL.

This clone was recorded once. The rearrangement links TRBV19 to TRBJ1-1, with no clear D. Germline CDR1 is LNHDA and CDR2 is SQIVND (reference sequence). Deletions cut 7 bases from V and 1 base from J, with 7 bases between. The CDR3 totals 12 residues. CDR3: CASTGGNTEAFF. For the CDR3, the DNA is TGTGCCAGTACCGGAGGGAACACTGAAGCTTTCTTT. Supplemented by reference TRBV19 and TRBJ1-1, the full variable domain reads DGGITQSPKYLFRKEGQNVTLSCEQNLNHDAMYWYRQDPGQGLRLIYYSQIVNDFQKGDIAEGYSVSREKKESFPLTVTSAQKNPTAFYLCASTGGNTEAFFGQGTRLTVV.

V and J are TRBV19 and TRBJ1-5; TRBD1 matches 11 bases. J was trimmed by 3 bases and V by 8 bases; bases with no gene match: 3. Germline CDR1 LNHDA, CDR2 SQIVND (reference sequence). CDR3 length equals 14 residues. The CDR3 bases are TGTGCCAGTGGGACAGGGGGGAACAATCAGCCCCAGCATTTT. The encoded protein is CASGTGGNNQPQHF.

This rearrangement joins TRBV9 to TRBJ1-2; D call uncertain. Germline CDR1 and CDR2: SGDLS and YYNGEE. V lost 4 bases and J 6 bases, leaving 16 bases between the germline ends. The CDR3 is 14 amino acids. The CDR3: CASSPLGITHGYTF. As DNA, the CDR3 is TGTGCCAGCAGCCCCCTCGGGATTACCCATGGCTACACCTTC.